This T cell receptor (beta chain) was found in a study of blood T cell repertoires in COVID-19. Background on the study: From the United States, Italy and Spain came samples of acute and convalescent COVID-19. From T cells, B-cell-depleted T cells, or PBMCs came the material, which was cDNA or gDNA.

As handled by the study authors: Nucleated cell number was recorded as an estimate derived from reference gene primer amplification. TCRdb keeps only in-frame clones here, not all; method: immunoSEQ multiplex PCR. V and J calls and clone size come straight from that table; D and trimming were deduced from the DNA. The sample has nearly 250,000 clones, about 80% seen once. Germline V gene data show CDR1 as SGHDT and CDR2 as YYEEEE. This CDR3 spans 15 amino acids. J gave up 2 bases and V 3 bases, and 6 bases lay outside the gene matches. The sequenced material came from peripheral blood. This clonotype originated in a woman of 80 years or more with acute or convalescent COVID-19. The chain is built from TRBV5-6 and TRBJ2-5; 8 bases align to TRBD1. In DNA, the CDR3 is TGTGCCAGCAGCTCAGGGGGCGCAGGGCAAGAGACCCAGTACTTC. It codes for CASSSGGAGQETQYF.